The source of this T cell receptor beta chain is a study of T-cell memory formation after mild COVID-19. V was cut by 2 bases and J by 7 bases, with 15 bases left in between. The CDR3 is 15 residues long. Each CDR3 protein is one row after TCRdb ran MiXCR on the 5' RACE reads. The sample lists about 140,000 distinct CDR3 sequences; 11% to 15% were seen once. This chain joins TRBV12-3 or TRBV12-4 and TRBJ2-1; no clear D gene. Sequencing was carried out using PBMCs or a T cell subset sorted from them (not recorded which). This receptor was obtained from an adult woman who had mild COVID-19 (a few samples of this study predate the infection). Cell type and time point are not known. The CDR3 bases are TGTGCCAGCAGTTTATGGTCTACCTTACTAAATGAGCAGTTCTTC. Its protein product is CASSLWSTLLNEQFF.